The rows below give T cell receptor beta chains drawn from one sample of a study of T cells in Graves' hyperthyroidism and ophthalmopathy. TCRdb reprocessed the multiplex PCR reads via MiXCR and lists one record per CDR3 protein. The sample shows almost 500,000 distinct CDR3 sequences, about 20% of them seen only once. What was sequenced was blood. All receptors come from a woman aged 70-85 years with Graves' ophthalmopathy. Both conserved end residues are part of each CDR3. A D gene is named only where the DNA matches it firmly. Not all rows give a size; the values are once, few, many and, for expanded clones, a class.

TRBD2	TRBJ2-3	TRBV9	-	CASSVPAGGRQDTQYF	TGTGCCAGCAGCGTACCAGCGGGAGGGAGACAAGATACGCAGTATTTT
-	TRBJ1-1	TRBV3-1	-	CASSQDYGNTEAFF	TGTGCCAGCAGCCAAGATTACGGGAACACTGAAGCTTTCTTT
-	TRBJ1-3	TRBV12-3/TRBV12-4	few	CASSLPGISGNTIYF	TGTGCCAGCAGTTTACCCGGCATTTCTGGAAACACCATATATTTT
-	TRBJ2-5	TRBV2	many	CASSDETQYF	TGTGCCAGCAGTGATGAGACCCAGTACTTC
-	TRBJ1-2	TRBV20-1	-	CSARPILSADYGYTF	TGCAGTGCTAGGCCTATACTAAGCGCGGACTATGGCTACACCTTC
TRBD2	TRBJ2-7	TRBV4-3	-	CASSTPGLGEQYF	TGCGCCAGCAGCACTCCGGGACTAGGCGAGCAGTACTTC
TRBD1	TRBJ1-6	TRBV28	many	CASHTGADSPLHF	TGTGCCAGCCATACAGGGGCGGATTCACCCCTCCACTTT
-	TRBJ1-2	TRBV6-1	few	CASSRQEANYGYTF	TGTGCCAGCTCAAGACAGGAAGCTAACTATGGCTACACCTTC
-	TRBJ2-7	TRBV20-1	-	CSARSVGGAYEQYF	TGCAGTGCTAGATCTGTCGGCGGAGCCTACGAGCAGTACTTC
-	TRBJ2-4	TRBV20-1	-	CSASRVEGQGIQYF	TGCAGTGCTAGTAGGGTTGAGGGGCAGGGAATTCAGTACTTC
-	TRBJ2-1	TRBV12-5	few	CASGLVGEQFF	TGTGCTAGTGGTTTGGTAGGTGAGCAGTTCTTC
TRBD2	TRBJ2-3	TRBV7-6	few	CASSLLGTGTSANTQYF	TGTGCCAGCAGCTTATTGGGGACCGGGACTAGCGCTAATACGCAGTATTTT
-	TRBJ2-7	TRBV6-6	many	CASSYVAYEQYF	TGTGCCAGCAGTTACGTGGCCTACGAGCAGTACTTC
TRBD2	TRBJ2-3	TRBV20-1	few	CSAPPAGGRDTQYF	TGCAGTGCTCCTCCCGCGGGAGGGAGAGATACGCAGTATTTT
-	TRBJ1-4	TRBV6-1	-	CASSAGSTNEKLFF	TGTGCCAGCAGTGCGGGTTCAACTAATGAAAAACTGTTTTTT